The 25 T cell receptor beta chains listed next were all sequenced from one sample in a study of T-cell reconstitution after alpha-beta-depleted transplantation in children. The authors prepared the TCRbeta library with unique molecular identifiers. TCRdb redid the calling of the PCR reads with MiXCR, one entry per CDR3 protein. The data hold 400,000 to 500,000 distinct CDR3 sequences, with approximately 10% observed a single time. This sample comprised PBMCs from the stem cell graft donor, obtained from the stem cell graft. All receptors derive from a human donor who donated a stem cell graft to a child with acute myeloid leukemia.

This clonotype was seen a handful of times. The chain recombines TRBV5-6 with TRBJ2-2, with TRBD2 identical over 8 bases. The J segment lost 6 bases and the V segment lost 0 bases, leaving 4 bases of the junction unmatched. The CDR3 is 15 residues long. The germline V gene encodes CDR1 SGHDT and CDR2 YYEEEE. Here the CDR3 reads CASSLVDGRAGELFF. CDR3 DNA: TGTGCCAGCAGCTTGGTAGACGGGAGGGCCGGGGAGCTGTTTTTT.

This chain links TRBV3-1 with TRBJ2-5; tentatively, D is TRBD2 (5 bases). Germline values: CDR1 LGHDT, CDR2 YNNKEL (reference sequence). Trimming shortened V by 4 bases and J by 1 base, and 22 bases separated the two germline ends. CDR3 length equals 18 residues. The DNA of the CDR3 is TGTGCCAGCAGCCTCAGGAGCCCCCAGCGGAACGTCCAAGAGACCCAGTACTTC. Translating gives CASSLRSPQRNVQETQYF.

The chain links TRBV20-1 to TRBJ2-5, with 15 nucleotides matching TRBD2. CDR3 size: 16 residues. Per germline, CDR1 DFQATT and CDR2 SNEGSKA (reference sequence). The V gene end was trimmed by 1 base and the J gene end by 0 bases; junction bases not matched to a gene: 0. The CDR3 loop reads CSARGTSGRDQETQYF. Here the CDR3 DNA reads TGCAGTGCTAGAGGGACTAGCGGGAGGGACCAAGAGACCCAGTACTTC.

This clonotype occurred a few times. CDR3 region: CASSQEANGMPYEQYF. CDR3 in DNA: TGCGCCAGCAGCCAAGAGGCGAACGGGATGCCCTACGAGCAGTACTTC. The chain is built from TRBV4-1 and TRBJ2-7; maybe TRBD2 (5 bases). The CDR3 length is 16 residues. Trimming removed 0 bases from V and 2 bases from J, with 14 bases in between. In germline, CDR1 is MGHRA, CDR2 YSYEKL.

A few counts support this clonotype. The V gene is TRBV7-2, the J gene TRBJ2-1; 7 bases agree with TRBD1. V shed 1 base and J 6 bases; nucleotides not matched to a gene: 6. The CDR3 consists of 15 residues. Germline V lookup: CDR1 SGHTA, CDR2 FQGNSA. CDR3 DNA sequence: TGTGCCAGCAGCTTAGGACAGGGTGTTCCCAATGAGCAGTTCTTC. It encodes CASSLGQGVPNEQFF.

Ten or more counts support this clonotype. The rearrangement joins TRBV18 to TRBJ1-2; TRBD1 matches 9 bases. There are 14 residues in the CDR3. The V gene end was trimmed by 8 bases and the J gene end by 5 bases; junction bases not matched to a gene: 9. Germline V lookup: CDR1 KGHSH, CDR2 LQKENI. The CDR3 spells CASSPPGQGYGYTF. In DNA, the CDR3 is TGTGCCAGCAGTCCTCCGGGACAGGGATATGGCTACACCTTC.

The genes are TRBV10-2 and TRBJ2-7; 12 nucleotides agree with TRBD2. There are 18 residues in the CDR3. The J segment lost 6 bases and the V segment lost 8 bases, leaving 20 bases of the junction unmatched. CDR1 is WSHSY, CDR2 SAAADI, per germline. The CDR3 bases are TGCGCCAGCGGGGGACCGGGACTAGCGGGTGTCGCCGCCGGCGAGCAGTACTTC. This encodes CASGGPGLAGVAAGEQYF.

This clonotype was detected ten times or more. V usage is TRBV6-5 and J usage is TRBJ2-6; 8 nucleotides line up with TRBD1. CDR1 MNHEY and CDR2 SVGAGI come from the germline V gene. V was pared by 7 bases and J by 0 bases, with 8 bases of the junction left unmatched. CDR3 size: 17 residues. The CDR3 DNA reads TGTGCCAGCAACTCAGGACAGGGCCGCTCTGGGGCCAACGTCCTGACTTTC. Its translation is CASNSGQGRSGANVLTF.

This clonotype came up many times. The J gene is TRBJ2-3, the V gene TRBV20-1; no firm D call. Trimming took 4 bases from V and 5 from J, leaving 16 bases between them. This CDR3 comprises 14 residues. Germline loops: CDR1 DFQATT, CDR2 SNEGSKA (reference sequence). CDR3 sequence reads: CSAIGPGIRDTQYF. CDR3 bases: TGCAGTGCTATCGGACCCGGCATCCGAGATACGCAGTATTTT.

This clonotype was seen a handful of times. The chain joins TRBV9 to TRBJ2-7; tentatively, D is TRBD1 or TRBD2 (6 bases each). Germline V lookup: CDR1 SGDLS, CDR2 YYNGEE. V was clipped by 0 bases and J by 6 bases, with 19 bases between them. CDR3 length equals 16 residues. The CDR3 region is CASSVAPGGVRSEQYF. For the CDR3, the DNA is TGTGCCAGCAGCGTAGCTCCCGGGGGCGTAAGGAGCGAGCAGTACTTC.

This clonotype was seen a few times. The chain links TRBV11-2 to TRBJ2-5; D assignment may be TRBD1 or TRBD2 (5 bases each). V was pared by 1 base and J by 6 bases, with 18 bases between. The CDR3 has 16 amino acids. Germline values: CDR1 SGHAT, CDR2 FQNNGV. Here the CDR3 reads CASSLGLTGTYKTQYF. The CDR3, as DNA: TGTGCCAGCAGCTTAGGTTTAACGGGGACGTACAAGACCCAGTACTTC.

The V gene is TRBV21-1, the J gene TRBJ2-7; TRBD1 is the table's D call, not checked against the DNA. TRBV21-1 is a recognized pseudogene. This CDR3 contains 17 residues. The chain's CDR3 is CASSKWGIDRGTYEQYV. The DNA of the CDR3 is TGTGCCAGCAGCAAATGGGGAATTGACAGAGGGACCTACGAGCAGTACGTC.

This chain uses TRBV5-5 with TRBJ2-4; D may be TRBD2 (6 bases). V was shortened by 4 bases and J by 8 bases, with 19 bases between the two germline ends. Germline lookup yields CDR1 SGHKS and CDR2 YYEKEE (reference sequence). The CDR3 runs to 15 residues. The CDR3 DNA is TGTGCCAGCAGCGAGGCGGGGTCTCTAATGGACATTCAGTACTTC. Its protein product is CASSEAGSLMDIQYF.

The chain couples TRBV7-9 to TRBJ2-6, with D hard to call. The CDR3 consists of 15 residues. The V end lost 2 bases, the J end lost 0 bases, and 5 bases lay between the germline ends. Germline V lookup: CDR1 SEHNR, CDR2 FQNEAQ (reference sequence). The CDR3, as DNA: TGTGCCAGCAGCTTATTGGGCTCTGGGGCCAACGTCCTGACTTTC. Amino acids: CASSLLGSGANVLTF.

Of note for this clonotype: A read error may explain this, as a much larger clone is one base away. The genes are TRBV27 and TRBJ2-1; TRBD1 aligns across 7 bases. The CDR3 is made up of 15 amino acids. CDR1 and CDR2 (germline): MNHEY, SMNVEV (reference sequence). CDR3 loop: CASANRGRTYNEHFF. The CDR3 DNA reads TGTGCCAGCGCCAACAGGGGCAGGACCTACAATGAGCACTTCTTC.

The chain joins TRBV12-3 or TRBV12-4 to TRBJ2-7; D may be TRBD2 (6 bases). V was pared by 3 bases and J by 7 bases, with 13 bases between. This CDR3 is built from 13 residues. CDR3: CASSLGGRREQYV. CDR3 nucleotide sequence: TGTGCCAGCAGTTTGGGGGGTCGTCGGGAGCAGTACGTC.

This clonotype was recorded a few times. This chain connects TRBV3-1 to TRBJ2-5; D unresolved. Germline lookup yields CDR1 LGHDT and CDR2 YNNKEL (reference sequence). The V end was cut by 1 base, the J end by 7 bases, with 16 bases between. The CDR3 sequence is 15 residues long. CDR3 sequence reads: CASSQVQTPAVTQYF. CDR3 sequence (DNA): TGTGCCAGCAGCCAAGTCCAAACCCCGGCTGTGACCCAGTACTTC.

This clonotype was found a few times. The gene calls are TRBV6-2 or TRBV6-3 and TRBJ1-1; D is possibly TRBD1 (6 bases). V was clipped by 6 bases and J by 6 bases, with 11 bases between them. Germline V gene lookup returns CDR1 MNHEY and CDR2 SVGEGT. This CDR3 region has 12 residues. CDR3 sequence (DNA): TGTGCCAGCAGACCACAGGGAGCTGAAGCTTTCTTT. It specifies CASRPQGAEAFF.

Concerning this clonotype itself: Germline and junction disagree at one end, which may indicate a read error. This sequence joins TRBV10-3 and TRBJ2-1; 11 bases are a match to TRBD2. Germline V gene lookup returns CDR1 ENHRY and CDR2 SYGVKD. The CDR3 extends over 15 amino acids. DNA for the CDR3: TGTGCCACCAGTCACTCTAGCGGGAGGTCGGATGAGCAGTTCTTC. It codes for CATSHSSGRSDEQFF.

The V call is TRBV25-1, the J call TRBJ1-5; no definite D call. The CDR3 is 15 residues long. Germline CDR1 reads MGHDK; CDR2 reads SYGVNS. V was cut by 0 bases and J by 1 base, with 7 bases left in between. CDR3 sequence (DNA): TGTGCCAGCAGTGAATATAGACTGAGCAATCAGCCCCAGCATTTT. Translation: CASSEYRLSNQPQHF. Complete variable domain (other parts from reference TRBV25-1 and TRBJ1-5): EADIYQTPRYLVIGTGKKITLECSQTMGHDKMYWYQQDPGMELHLIHYSYGVNSTEKGDLSSESTVSRIRTEHFPLTLESARPSHTSQYLCASSEYRLSNQPQHFGDGTRLSIL.

This clonotype was seen a few times. The chain recombines TRBV3-1 with TRBJ2-1; 10 bases are shared with TRBD1. V lost 7 bases to trimming and J lost 9 bases; unmatched junction nucleotides: 6. Germline loops: CDR1 LGHDT, CDR2 YNNKEL (reference sequence). The CDR3 contains 13 residues. The CDR3 protein is CASKGQGPGEQFF. CDR3 DNA: TGTGCCAGCAAGGGACAGGGGCCCGGTGAGCAGTTCTTC.

The rearrangement uses TRBV9 and TRBJ2-1, with no clear D. Germline-derived CDR1 and CDR2 are SGDLS and YYNGEE. This CDR3 has 17 amino acids. V lost 0 bases and J lost 2, with 15 bases in between. CDR3 amino acids: CASSVEPIPPTYNEQFF. CDR3 sequence (DNA): TGTGCCAGCAGCGTAGAGCCAATCCCACCTACCTACAATGAGCAGTTCTTC.

This clonotype has a handful of counts. The rearrangement joins TRBV6-1 to TRBJ1-2; a weak D match, TRBD1 (5 bases). Trimming took off 10 bases at V and 5 bases at J, with 17 bases between the two ends. Germline lookup yields CDR1 MNHNS and CDR2 SASEGT. The CDR3 covers 13 residues. The CDR3 region is CAIRGSRPYGYTF. The CDR3 region has the DNA TGTGCCATCCGGGGGTCTAGGCCGTATGGCTACACCTTC.

This clonotype was detected a few times. This chain links TRBV6-5 with TRBJ1-3; 7 nucleotides agree with TRBD1. CDR1 is MNHEY, CDR2 SVGAGI, per germline. The ends lost 3 bases at V and 0 bases at J; junction bases unmatched: 5. The CDR3 totals 16 residues. As DNA, the CDR3 is TGTGCCAGCAGTTATGGACAGGTCGGCTCTGGAAACACCATATATTTT. This encodes CASSYGQVGSGNTIYF.

This clonotype was seen a handful of times. The J gene is TRBJ2-1, the V gene TRBV7-9; weak D call: TRBD2 (6 bases). V was pared by 0 bases and J by 9 bases, with 9 bases between. In germline, CDR1 is SEHNR, CDR2 FQNEAQ (reference sequence). The CDR3 has 13 residues. In DNA, the CDR3 is TGTGCCAGCAGCTTAGCGGGGGGTCGTGAGCAGTTCTTC. Its translation is CASSLAGGREQFF.